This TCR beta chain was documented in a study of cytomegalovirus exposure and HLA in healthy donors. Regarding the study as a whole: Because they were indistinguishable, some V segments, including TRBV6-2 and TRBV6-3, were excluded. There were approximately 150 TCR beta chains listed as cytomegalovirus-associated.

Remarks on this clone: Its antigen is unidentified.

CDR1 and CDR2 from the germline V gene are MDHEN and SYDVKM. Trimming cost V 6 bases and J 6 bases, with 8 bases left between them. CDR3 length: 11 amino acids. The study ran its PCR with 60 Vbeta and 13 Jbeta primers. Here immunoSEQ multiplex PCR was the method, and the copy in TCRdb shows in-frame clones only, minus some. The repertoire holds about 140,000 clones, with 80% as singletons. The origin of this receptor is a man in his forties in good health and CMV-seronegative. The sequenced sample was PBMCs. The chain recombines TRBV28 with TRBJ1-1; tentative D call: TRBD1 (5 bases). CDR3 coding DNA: TGTGCCAGCAGGGGGCGGCCTGAAGCTTTCTTT. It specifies CASRGRPEAFF.